The 20 T cell receptor beta chains below all came from one sample that was sequenced in a study of PD-L1 blockade in urothelial cancer. Stated time point: peripheral blood 6 weeks after treatment start. Here immunoSEQ multiplex PCR was the method, and the copy in TCRdb shows in-frame clones only, minus some. The table lists some 41,000 clones, about 85% of them singletons, with around 2.5% in the top ten. The material was PBMCs, obtained around atezolizumab (anti-PD-L1) treatment. Every receptor here comes from a man in his 70s with urothelial cancer.

The chain joins TRBV5-4 to TRBJ2-2; TRBD2 matches 10 bases. This CDR3 is 16 amino acids long. J was trimmed by 7 bases and V by 2 bases; bases with no gene match: 8. CDR1 SGHNT and CDR2 YYREEE come from the germline V gene (reference sequence). The CDR3 region has the DNA TGTGCCAGCAGCTTTGGAGCGGGAGGGTTAGACGGGGAGCTGTTTTTT. Amino acids: CASSFGAGGLDGELFF.

The chain uses TRBV13 and TRBJ1-1; D is perhaps TRBD1 (5 bases). The length of the CDR3 is 14 residues. Trimming took 5 bases from V and 4 from J, leaving 14 bases between them. From germline, CDR1 is PRHDT and CDR2 FYEKMQ (reference sequence). CDR3 in amino acids: CASSRDWAATEAFF. Here the CDR3 DNA reads TGTGCCAGCAGCCGGGACTGGGCGGCCACTGAAGCTTTCTTT.

The chain employs TRBV9 and TRBJ2-2; D call uncertain. CDR1 and CDR2 from the germline V gene are SGDLS and YYNGEE. The germline V and J ends were trimmed by 2 bases and 4 bases, with 6 bases remaining between them. This CDR3 region has 13 residues. In DNA form, the CDR3 reads TGTGCCAGCAGCGTCGTCAGCACCGGGGAGCTGTTTTTT. Translated: CASSVVSTGELFF. The full variable domain, in which reference TRBV9 and TRBJ2-2 provide the parts outside the CDR3, is DSGVTQTPKHLITATGQRVTLRCSPRSGDLSVYWYQQSLDQGLQFLIQYYNGEERAKGNILERFSAQQFPDLHSELNLSSLELGDSALYFCASSVVSTGELFFGEGSRLTVL.

The table lists this clone with a count of one. The chain is built from TRBV19 and TRBJ2-1, with D unresolved. Trimming stripped 6 bases from V and 8 bases from J, with 11 bases between. In germline, CDR1 is LNHDA, CDR2 SQIVND (reference sequence). The length of the CDR3 is 12 residues. The CDR3: CASSPSGYEQFF. DNA for the CDR3: TGTGCCAGTAGCCCCTCGGGTTATGAGCAGTTCTTC.

The V gene is TRBV10-2, the J gene TRBJ1-4, with a weak D call TRBD1 (5 bases). The CDR3 runs to 16 residues. Germline V gene sequence: CDR1 WSHSY, CDR2 SAAADI. Trimming shortened V by 2 bases and J by 2 bases, and 12 bases separated the two germline ends. CDR3 coding DNA: TGCGCCAGCAGTGAGAATGGGGGGGTCACTAATGAAAAACTGTTTTTT. Residues: CASSENGGVTNEKLFF.

The rearrangement uses TRBV12-5 and TRBJ2-7, with D possibly TRBD2 on 5 matching bases. V shed 1 base and J shed 7 bases, with 20 bases lying between them. CDR3 length: 16 residues. The germline V gene encodes CDR1 LGHNT and CDR2 FRNRAP. The chain's CDR3 is CASGLALAWMFPEQYF. In DNA form, the CDR3 reads TGTGCTAGTGGTTTGGCTTTAGCGTGGATGTTTCCGGAGCAGTACTTC.

The chain joins TRBV15 to TRBJ1-4; D is unclear. Trimming cost V 5 bases and J 8 bases, with 12 bases left between them. CDR1 is LNHNV and CDR2 is YYDKDF in the germline V gene (reference sequence). The CDR3 is made up of 13 amino acids. Here the CDR3 DNA reads TGTGCCACCAGCCCGTGGGAGGGCGAAAAACTGTTTTTT. Translation: CATSPWEGEKLFF.

V usage is TRBV9 and J usage is TRBJ1-5; 7 bases are shared with TRBD1. The CDR3 contains 13 residues. Per the germline V gene, CDR1 is SGDLS and CDR2 is YYNGEE. Trimming took 4 bases from V and 7 from J; bases not matched to a gene: 5. CDR3 sequence (DNA): TGTGCCAGCAGCCCAGAAGGGGGCCAGCCCCAGCATTTT. This translates into CASSPEGGQPQHF.

The genes are TRBV29-1 and TRBJ2-7; possibly TRBD1 for D (6 bases). This CDR3 contains 16 residues. CDR1 SQVTM and CDR2 ANQGSEA come from the germline V gene. The V and J ends lost 5 bases and 0 bases respectively, with 20 bases between them. The CDR3 loop reads CSVTVGRGMTSYEQYF. The CDR3 DNA follows: TGCAGCGTTACGGTCGGCAGGGGCATGACCTCCTACGAGCAGTACTTC.

This clone was detected only once. The chain uses TRBV2 and TRBJ2-5; 7 bases agree with TRBD1. The CDR3 totals 14 residues. With V trimmed by 7 bases and J by 7 bases, 12 bases remained unmatched. The germline gives CDR1 SNHLY, CDR2 FYNNEI. For the CDR3, the DNA is TGTGCCAGCAACCCACAGGGGCCCCTTGGGACCCAGTACTTC. This codes for CASNPQGPLGTQYF.

The rearrangement joins TRBV19 to TRBJ1-3; D is undetermined. V was clipped by 5 bases and J by 0 bases, with 8 bases between them. The CDR3 is 14 amino acids. In germline, CDR1 is LNHDA, CDR2 SQIVND (reference sequence). CDR3 amino acids: CASSVAGSGNTIYF. CDR3 DNA sequence: TGTGCCAGTAGTGTGGCGGGCTCTGGAAACACCATATATTTT. Full variable domain (missing parts from reference TRBV19 and TRBJ1-3): DGGITQSPKYLFRKEGQNVTLSCEQNLNHDAMYWYRQDPGQGLRLIYYSQIVNDFQKGDIAEGYSVSREKKESFPLTVTSAQKNPTAFYLCASSVAGSGNTIYFGEGSWLTVV.

This clone showed up just once. This chain joins TRBV6-6 and TRBJ2-1; perhaps TRBD2 as D (7 bases). This CDR3 spans 15 amino acids. CDR1 is MNHNY, CDR2 SVGAGI, per germline (reference sequence). Between the trimmed V and J ends, which lost 7 bases and 8 bases, there was a span of 21 bases. The DNA of the CDR3 is TGTGCCAGCACCGATTCGGGGGGCTCAGGTGATGAGCAGTTCTTC. This encodes CASTDSGGSGDEQFF.

The chain carries TRBV29-1 and TRBJ2-1, with D tentatively TRBD1 (5 bases). The V and J ends lost 2 bases and 4 bases respectively, with 12 bases between them. The CDR3 totals 14 residues. The germline V gene encodes CDR1 SQVTM and CDR2 ANQGSEA. The CDR3 protein is CSVESRQGYNEQFF. CDR3 bases: TGCAGCGTTGAAAGCCGGCAGGGTTACAATGAGCAGTTCTTC.

This chain links TRBV10-3 with TRBJ1-1; TRBD1 aligns across 9 bases. The V gene end was trimmed by 11 bases and the J gene end by 5 bases; junction bases not matched to a gene: 12. CDR1 is ENHRY and CDR2 is SYGVKD in the germline V gene. The CDR3 extends over 14 amino acids. CDR3 sequence: CAVSEGQGGTEAFF. The CDR3 DNA sequence: TGTGCCGTCTCAGAGGGACAGGGCGGTACTGAAGCTTTCTTT.

The V gene is TRBV11-2, the J gene TRBJ1-1, with 10 bases that match TRBD1. V lost 1 base to trimming and J lost 8 bases; unmatched junction nucleotides: 7. The germline V gene has CDR1 SGHAT and CDR2 FQNNGV. This CDR3 region has 15 residues. CDR3 sequence reads: CASSLGRQGADEAFF. CDR3 nucleotides: TGTGCCAGCAGCTTAGGGAGACAGGGGGCAGACGAAGCTTTCTTT.

The V gene is TRBV9, the J gene TRBJ1-4, with D hard to call. The germline V gene encodes CDR1 SGDLS and CDR2 YYNGEE. The CDR3 has 15 amino acids. Trimming stripped 0 bases from V and 0 bases from J, with 6 bases between. CDR3 coding DNA: TGTGCCAGCAGCGTAGATCTTGCAACTAATGAAAAACTGTTTTTT. Translated, it gives CASSVDLATNEKLFF.

V usage is TRBV7-2 and J usage is TRBJ2-3; D remains unclear. V lost 0 bases and J 6 bases, leaving 4 bases between the germline ends. CDR1 is SGHTA, CDR2 FQGNSA, per germline. The CDR3 consists of 12 residues. CDR3 loop: CASSLARDTQYF. CDR3 in DNA: TGTGCCAGCAGCTTAGCTCGGGATACGCAGTATTTT.

CDR3 in amino acids: CAWTGTGESYNEQFF. The CDR3 DNA reads as TGTGCCTGGACGGGGACGGGGGAGTCCTACAATGAGCAGTTCTTC. The rearrangement joins TRBV30 to TRBJ2-1, with D possibly TRBD2 on 6 matching bases. Germline values: CDR1 GTSNPN, CDR2 SVGIG (reference sequence). Trimming took off 4 bases at V and 1 base at J, with 14 bases between the two ends. The CDR3 length is 15 residues. Complete variable domain (other parts from reference TRBV30 and TRBJ2-1): SQTIHQWPATLVQPVGSPLSLECTVEGTSNPNLYWYRQAAGRGLQLLFYSVGIGQISSEVPQNLSASRPQDRQFILSSKKLLLSDSGFYLCAWTGTGESYNEQFFGPGTRLTVL.

This chain connects TRBV11-2 to TRBJ2-1, with 7 bases lining up with TRBD2. The length of the CDR3 is 15 residues. V lost 3 bases, J lost 1 base, and 3 bases stayed unmatched. Germline V gene sequence: CDR1 SGHAT, CDR2 FQNNGV. The CDR3 is CASSLGGRSYNEQFF. CDR3 nucleotide sequence: TGTGCCAGCAGCTTGGGCGGGAGATCCTACAATGAGCAGTTCTTC.

This chain connects TRBV5-5 to TRBJ2-3, with 11 bases lining up with TRBD2. The V gene's germline CDR1 is SGHKS and CDR2 YYEKEE (reference sequence). J was trimmed by 6 bases and V by 5 bases; bases with no gene match: 2. The CDR3 runs 13 residues. DNA of the CDR3: TGTGCCAGCAGTCCTAGCGGGAGGGATACGCAGTATTTT. This codes for CASSPSGRDTQYF.